This entry features one T cell receptor beta chain sequence. Trimming removed 2 bases from V and 0 bases from J; junction bases left unmatched: 4. Germline lookup yields CDR1 SGDLS and CDR2 YYNGEE. The CDR3 is 16 amino acids. This specimen belongs to a study of T cell changes during pregnancy in multiple sclerosis. The data were produced by immunoSEQ multiplex PCR, yet TCRdb's version contains in-frame clones alone and is incomplete. Here the sample spans 65,000 to 95,000 clones, 90% to 95% being singletons. This chain links TRBV9 with TRBJ2-2; TRBD1 aligns across 7 bases. Sequencing used peripheral blood, obtained in the second trimester of pregnancy. This receptor was identified in a female donor in good health, enrolled as a control in a pregnancy study. Here the CDR3 DNA reads TGTGCCAGCAGCGTGTCCGGGACAGCGAACACCGGGGAGCTGTTTTTT. Protein: CASSVSGTANTGELFF.